Listed below are T cell receptor beta chains from one sample, sequenced in a study of neurological immune-mediated disorders. Each CDR3 protein gets one entry after TCRdb re-called the 5' RACE reads with MiXCR. The data show under 80,000 distinct CDR3 sequences, 14% seen once. What was sequenced was PBMCs. These receptors came from a woman aged 45-65 years in good health. The CDR3 runs from the conserved cysteine through the conserved F or W. D genes are given only for firm matches. Expanded clones are given a class, and other clones once, few, many or no size at all.

v_gene	d_gene	j_gene	abundance	CDR3aa	CDR3nt
TRBV5-6	NA	TRBJ2-7	once	CASSLGQGSYEHYF	TGTGCCAGCAGCTTGGGGCAGGGGTCCTACGAGCATTACTTC
TRBV29-1	TRBD1	TRBJ1-1	many	CSPPASDRGRMNTEAFF	TGCAGCCCGCCGGCCTCGGACAGGGGGAGGATGAACACTGAAGCTTTCTTT
TRBV6-2/TRBV6-3	NA	TRBJ2-2	many	CASSSVRGGTGELFF	TGTGCCAGCAGTTCCGTCAGAGGCGGCACCGGGGAGCTGTTTTTT
TRBV5-1	TRBD1	TRBJ2-3	NA	CASSRGGFLDTQYF	TGCGCCAGCAGCAGAGGGGGCTTCCTAGATACACAGTATTTT
TRBV28	NA	TRBJ2-7	many	CASMTSEIITEQYF	TGTGCCAGCATGACGTCCGAAATTATCACCGAGCAGTACTTC
TRBV5-1	TRBD2	TRBJ2-1	many	CASSLGELAGYNEQFF	TGCGCCAGCAGCTTGGGCGAACTAGCGGGGTACAATGAGCAGTTCTTC
TRBV3-1	TRBD2	TRBJ2-1	many	CASSQRAGGPVTYNEQFF	TGTGCCAGCAGCCAAAGGGCGGGAGGGCCCGTAACCTACAATGAGCAGTTCTTC
TRBV6-5	TRBD1	TRBJ1-2	many	CASGTVNRGGYGYTF	TGTGCCAGCGGGACAGTCAACAGGGGGGGGTATGGCTACACCTTC
TRBV24-1	TRBD2	TRBJ2-3	many	CATSDLIGGATDTQYF	TGTGCCACCAGTGATTTGATCGGGGGGGCCACAGATACGCAGTATTTT
TRBV12-3/TRBV12-4	NA	TRBJ1-2	many	CASSLIENSYTF	TGTGCCAGCAGTTTAATAGAGAACTCCTACACCTTC
TRBV20-1	TRBD2	TRBJ2-5	many	CSARDMRTSDSPQETQYF	TGCAGTGCTAGAGATATGAGGACTAGCGACAGCCCTCAAGAGACCCAGTACTTC
TRBV28	NA	TRBJ2-5	many	CASTAEGTQYF	TGTGCCAGCACGGCCGAGGGGACCCAGTACTTC
TRBV10-3	TRBD2	TRBJ2-2	few	CAISEVHRTSGRMNTGELFF	TGTGCCATCAGTGAGGTGCACAGGACTAGCGGGAGGATGAACACCGGGGAGCTGTTTTTT
TRBV14	TRBD2	TRBJ2-1	many	CASSRTSGANEQFF	TGTGCCAGCAGCCGGACTAGCGGGGCCAATGAGCAGTTCTTC
TRBV28	NA	TRBJ2-1	many	CASGPTYNEQFF	TGTGCCAGCGGCCCGACCTACAATGAGCAGTTCTTC
TRBV5-1	TRBD1	TRBJ2-5	medium-sized	CASTGGTGGYQETQYF	TGCGCCAGCACTGGCGGGACAGGGGGGTACCAAGAGACCCAGTACTTC
TRBV28	TRBD1	TRBJ2-7	many	CASSLFFPGQGDYYEQYF	TGTGCCAGCAGTTTATTTTTCCCGGGACAGGGGGATTACTACGAGCAGTACTTC
TRBV3-1	NA	TRBJ1-1	many	CASSPMANTEAFF	TGTGCCAGCAGCCCTATGGCGAACACTGAAGCTTTCTTT
TRBV6-5	TRBD1	TRBJ1-1	many	CASRRDRTNTEAFF	TGTGCCAGCAGACGGGACAGAACAAACACTGAAGCTTTCTTT
TRBV7-2	NA	TRBJ2-7	many	CASSFSGQGLYEQYF	TGTGCCAGCAGCTTTTCGGGCCAAGGACTGTACGAGCAGTACTTC